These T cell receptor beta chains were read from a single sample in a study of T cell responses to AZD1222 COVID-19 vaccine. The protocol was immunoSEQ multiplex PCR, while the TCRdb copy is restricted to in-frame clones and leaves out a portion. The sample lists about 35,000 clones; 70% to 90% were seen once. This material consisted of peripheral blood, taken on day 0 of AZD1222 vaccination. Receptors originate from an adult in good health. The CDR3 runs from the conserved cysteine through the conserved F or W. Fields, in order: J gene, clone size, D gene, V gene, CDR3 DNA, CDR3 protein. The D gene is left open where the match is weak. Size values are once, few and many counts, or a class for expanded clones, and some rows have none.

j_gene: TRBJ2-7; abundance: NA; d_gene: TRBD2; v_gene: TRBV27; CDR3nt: TGTGCCAGCAGTTCTGAGCGGGGGGGGGCATACGAGCAGTACTTC; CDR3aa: CASSSERGGAYEQYF
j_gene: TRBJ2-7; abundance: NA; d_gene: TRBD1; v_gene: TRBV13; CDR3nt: TGTGCCAGCAGCTCTGTGAGGGACAGTAAGGACTACGAGCAGTACTTC; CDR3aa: CASSSVRDSKDYEQYF
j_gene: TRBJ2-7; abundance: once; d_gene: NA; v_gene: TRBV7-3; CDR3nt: TGTGCCAGCAGCTTAACGCCAGGGCCCTACGAGCAGTACTTC; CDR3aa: CASSLTPGPYEQYF
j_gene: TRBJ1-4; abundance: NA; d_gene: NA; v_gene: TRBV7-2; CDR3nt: TGTGCCAGCAGCTTGACACCTAATGAAAAACTGTTTTTT; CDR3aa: CASSLTPNEKLFF
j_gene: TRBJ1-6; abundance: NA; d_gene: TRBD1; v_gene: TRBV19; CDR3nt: TGTGCCAGTAGTAGGACAGGGGGCAATTCACCCCTCCACTTT; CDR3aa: CASSRTGGNSPLHF
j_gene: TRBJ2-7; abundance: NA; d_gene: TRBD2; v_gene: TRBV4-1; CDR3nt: TGCGCCAGCAGCCAAGTCCGCGGGACTAGCGGGAGGGCCGTGCAGTACTTC; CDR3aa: CASSQVRGTSGRAVQYF
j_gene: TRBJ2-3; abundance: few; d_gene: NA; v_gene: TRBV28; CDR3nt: TGTGCCAGCAGTACGTACACAGATACGCAGTATTTT; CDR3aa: CASSTYTDTQYF
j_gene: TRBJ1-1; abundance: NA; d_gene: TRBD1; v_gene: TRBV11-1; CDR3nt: TGTGCCAGCAGCCGCGACAGGGTGAACACTGAAGCTTTCTTT; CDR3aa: CASSRDRVNTEAFF
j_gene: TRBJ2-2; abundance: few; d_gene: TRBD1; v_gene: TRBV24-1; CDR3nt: TGTGCCACCAGTGATTTGCGGACAGGAGACACCGGGGAGCTGTTTTTT; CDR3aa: CATSDLRTGDTGELFF
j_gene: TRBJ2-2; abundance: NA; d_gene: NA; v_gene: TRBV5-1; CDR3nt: TGCGCCAGCAGCCCCGAAGGGGCCTCCCGGGTTTTT; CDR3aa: CASSPEGASRVF
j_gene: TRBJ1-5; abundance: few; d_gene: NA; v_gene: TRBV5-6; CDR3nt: TGTGCCAGCAGCTTGGAAGGACAGCCCCAGCATTTT; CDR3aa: CASSLEGQPQHF
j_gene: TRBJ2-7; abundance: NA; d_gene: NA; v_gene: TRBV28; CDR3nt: TGTGCCAGCAGTTTGGCAGCACCGGCCTACGAGCAGTACTTC; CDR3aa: CASSLAAPAYEQYF
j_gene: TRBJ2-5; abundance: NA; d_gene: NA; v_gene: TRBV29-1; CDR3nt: TGCAGCGTTTTTCGAGGGAAGGGGGAGACCCAGTACTTC; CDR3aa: CSVFRGKGETQYF
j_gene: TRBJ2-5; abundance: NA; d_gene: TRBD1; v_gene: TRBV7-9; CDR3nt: TGTGCCAGCAGCTCCGGACAGGGTTGGGAGACCCAGTACTTC; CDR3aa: CASSSGQGWETQYF
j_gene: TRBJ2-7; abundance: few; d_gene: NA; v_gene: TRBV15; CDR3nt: TGTGCCACCAGCAGAGATCAAGGGAACGAGCAGTACTTC; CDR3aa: CATSRDQGNEQYF
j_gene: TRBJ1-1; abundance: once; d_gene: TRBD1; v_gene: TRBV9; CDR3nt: TGTGCCAGCAGCTTCTCGGACAGGGAGGACACTGAAGCTTTCTTT; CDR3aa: CASSFSDREDTEAFF
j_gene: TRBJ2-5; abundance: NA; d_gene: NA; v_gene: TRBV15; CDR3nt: TGTGCCACCAGCAGAGATCGAACCCGGGGGGCCTTACAAGAGACCCAGTACTTC; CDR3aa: CATSRDRTRGALQETQYF
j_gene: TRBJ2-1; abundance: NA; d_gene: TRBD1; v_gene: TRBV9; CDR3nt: TGTGCCAGCAGCGTAGAGGGGGCATCCTACAATGAGCAGTTCTTC; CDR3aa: CASSVEGASYNEQFF
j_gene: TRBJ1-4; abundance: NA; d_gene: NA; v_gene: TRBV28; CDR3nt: TGTGCCAGCAGCGCTAACACTCGCGGAAATGAAAAACTGTTTTTT; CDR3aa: CASSANTRGNEKLFF
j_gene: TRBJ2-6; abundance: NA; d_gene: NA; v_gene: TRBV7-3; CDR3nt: TGTGCCAGCAGCTTAACGCTCTCTGGGGCCAACGTCCTGACTTTC; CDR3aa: CASSLTLSGANVLTF
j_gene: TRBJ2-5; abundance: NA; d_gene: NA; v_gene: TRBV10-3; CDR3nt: TGTGCCATCAGTGAGCAAAGCGGTCTTCTGGAGACCCAGTACTTC; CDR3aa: CAISEQSGLLETQYF
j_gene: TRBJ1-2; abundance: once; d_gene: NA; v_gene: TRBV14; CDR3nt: TGTGCCAGCAGCCAAGATCCTAACTATGGCTACACCTTC; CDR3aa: CASSQDPNYGYTF